This T cell receptor (beta chain) derives from a study of spatial heterogeneity in lung cancer. General study points: How many expanded intratumoral alpha and beta TCRs were present tracked the tumor mutation count, which was a count of nonsynonymous mutations.

The sample's time point: sample taken at primary tumor resection. The donors were 72 patients with non-small cell lung cancer that was early-stage and untreated. Ten or more counts support this clonotype. Its antigen is unidentified. In a library made to pick up alpha chains, this beta chain is a stray read with a size that means little. This CDR3 has 13 amino acids. CDR1 is SEHNR and CDR2 is FQNEAQ in the germline V gene (reference sequence). Trimming removed 3 bases from V and 6 bases from J; junction bases left unmatched: 4. Unique molecular identifiers tagged every individual TCR cDNA molecule. Each CDR3 protein is one row after TCRdb ran MiXCR on the 5' RACE reads. The sample consists of over 8,500 distinct CDR3 sequences, around 15% of them appearing once.

V is TRBV7-9 and J is TRBJ1-2; 7 bases line up with TRBD1. Specimen: lung tumor tissue, collected at surgery. This clonotype was sampled from a male donor with early-stage non-small cell lung cancer. CDR3 in amino acids: CASSLKQGNGYTF. DNA of the CDR3: TGTGCCAGCAGCTTGAAACAGGGGAATGGCTACACCTTC.